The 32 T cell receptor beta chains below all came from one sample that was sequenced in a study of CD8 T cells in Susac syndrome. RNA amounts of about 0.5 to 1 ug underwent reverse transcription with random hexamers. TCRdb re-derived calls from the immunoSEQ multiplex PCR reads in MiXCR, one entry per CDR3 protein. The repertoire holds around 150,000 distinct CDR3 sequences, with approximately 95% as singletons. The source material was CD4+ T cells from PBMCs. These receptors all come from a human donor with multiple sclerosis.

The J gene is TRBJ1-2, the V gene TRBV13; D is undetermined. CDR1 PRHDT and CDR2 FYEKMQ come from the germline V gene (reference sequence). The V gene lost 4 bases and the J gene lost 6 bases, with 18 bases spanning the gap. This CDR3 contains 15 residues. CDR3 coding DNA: TGTGCCAGCAGCTCCAGACGCCCAGTTGCTCATGGCTACACCTTC. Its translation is CASSSRRPVAHGYTF.

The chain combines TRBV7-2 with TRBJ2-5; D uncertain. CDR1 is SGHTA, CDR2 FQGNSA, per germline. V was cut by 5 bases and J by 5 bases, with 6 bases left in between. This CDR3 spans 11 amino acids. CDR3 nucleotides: TGTGCCAGCAGCGATTACGAGACCCAGTACTTC. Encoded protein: CASSDYETQYF.

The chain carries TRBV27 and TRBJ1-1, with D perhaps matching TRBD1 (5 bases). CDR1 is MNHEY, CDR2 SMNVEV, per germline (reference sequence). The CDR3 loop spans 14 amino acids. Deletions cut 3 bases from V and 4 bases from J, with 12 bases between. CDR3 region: CASSFPGSSTEAFF. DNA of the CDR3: TGTGCCAGCAGTTTCCCAGGGTCAAGCACTGAAGCTTTCTTT.

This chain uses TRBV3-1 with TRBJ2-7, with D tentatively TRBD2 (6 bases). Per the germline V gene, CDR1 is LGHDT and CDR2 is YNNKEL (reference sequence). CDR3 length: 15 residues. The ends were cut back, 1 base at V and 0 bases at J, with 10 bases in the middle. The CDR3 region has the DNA TGTGCCAGCAGCCAAGGCGGGACCCCCTCCTACGAGCAGTACTTC. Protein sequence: CASSQGGTPSYEQYF.

In DNA, the CDR3 is TGTGCCAGCAGTTCGGAGTCCTACGAGCAGTACTTC. It translates to CASSSESYEQYF. The chain uses TRBV12-3 or TRBV12-4 and TRBJ2-7; no definite D call. V was cut by 4 bases and J by 1 base, with 5 bases left in between. CDR3 size: 12 residues.

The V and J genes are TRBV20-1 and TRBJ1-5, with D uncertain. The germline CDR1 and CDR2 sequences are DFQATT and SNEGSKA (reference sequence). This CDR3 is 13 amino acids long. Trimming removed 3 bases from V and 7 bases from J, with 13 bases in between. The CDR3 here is CSARASGDQPQHF. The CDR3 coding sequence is TGCAGTGCTAGGGCCTCGGGAGACCAGCCCCAGCATTTT.

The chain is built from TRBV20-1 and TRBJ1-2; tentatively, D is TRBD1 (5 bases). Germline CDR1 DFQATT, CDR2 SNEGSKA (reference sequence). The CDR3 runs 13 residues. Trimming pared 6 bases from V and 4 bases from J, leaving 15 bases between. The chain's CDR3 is CSASPAGTYGYTF. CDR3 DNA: TGCAGTGCGAGCCCGGCAGGGACCTATGGCTACACCTTC.

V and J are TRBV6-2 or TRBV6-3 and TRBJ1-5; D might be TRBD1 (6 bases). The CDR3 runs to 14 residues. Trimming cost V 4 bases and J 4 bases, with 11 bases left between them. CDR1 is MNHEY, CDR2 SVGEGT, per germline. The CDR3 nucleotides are TGTGCCAGCAGTTTTATCGACAGGAATCAGCCCCAGCATTTT. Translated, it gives CASSFIDRNQPQHF.

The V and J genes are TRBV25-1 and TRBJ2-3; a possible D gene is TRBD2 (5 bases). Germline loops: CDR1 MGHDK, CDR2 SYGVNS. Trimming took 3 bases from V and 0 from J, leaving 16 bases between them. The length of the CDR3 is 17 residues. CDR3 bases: TGTGCCAGCAGTGACTTCAGCCTAGCAGAAAGCACAGATACGCAGTATTTT. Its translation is CASSDFSLAESTDTQYF.

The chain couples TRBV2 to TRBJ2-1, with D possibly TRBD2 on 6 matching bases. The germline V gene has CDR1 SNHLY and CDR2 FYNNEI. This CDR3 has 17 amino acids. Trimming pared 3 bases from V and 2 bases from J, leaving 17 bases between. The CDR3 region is CASSDTSGTPTYNEQFF. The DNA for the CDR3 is TGTGCCAGCAGTGATACGTCCGGGACTCCGACCTACAATGAGCAGTTCTTC. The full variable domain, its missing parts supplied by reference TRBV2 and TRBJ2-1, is EPEVTQTPSHQVTQMGQEVILRCVPISNHLYFYWYRQILGQKVEFLVSFYNNEISEKSEIFDDQFSVERPDGSNFTLKIRSTKLEDSAMYFCASSDTSGTPTYNEQFFGPGTRLTVL.

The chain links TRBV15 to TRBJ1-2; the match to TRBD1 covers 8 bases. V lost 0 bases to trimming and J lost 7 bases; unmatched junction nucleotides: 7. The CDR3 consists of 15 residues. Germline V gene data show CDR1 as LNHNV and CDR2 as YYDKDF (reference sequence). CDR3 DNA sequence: TGTGCCACCAGCAGAGATCGTGGACAGGGCGTTGGCTACACCTTC. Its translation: CATSRDRGQGVGYTF.

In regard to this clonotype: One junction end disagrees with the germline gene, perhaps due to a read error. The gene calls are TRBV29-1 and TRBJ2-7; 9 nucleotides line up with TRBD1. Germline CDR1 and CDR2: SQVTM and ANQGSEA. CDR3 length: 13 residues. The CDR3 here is CSVEGTGMNEQYF. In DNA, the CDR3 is TGCAGCGTGGAAGGGACAGGGATGAACGAGCAGTACTTC.

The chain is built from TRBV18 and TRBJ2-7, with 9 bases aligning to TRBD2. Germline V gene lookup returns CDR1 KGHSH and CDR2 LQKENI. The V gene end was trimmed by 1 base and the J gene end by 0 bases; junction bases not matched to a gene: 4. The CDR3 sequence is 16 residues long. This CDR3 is CASSPQASGNSYEQYF. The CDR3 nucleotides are TGTGCCAGCTCACCACAGGCTAGCGGGAACTCCTACGAGCAGTACTTC.

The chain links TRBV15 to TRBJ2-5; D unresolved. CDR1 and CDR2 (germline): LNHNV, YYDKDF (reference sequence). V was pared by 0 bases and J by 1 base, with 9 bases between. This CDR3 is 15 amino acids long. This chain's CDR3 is CATSRDPNSQETQYF. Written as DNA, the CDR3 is TGTGCCACCAGCAGAGATCCGAACAGCCAAGAGACCCAGTACTTC.

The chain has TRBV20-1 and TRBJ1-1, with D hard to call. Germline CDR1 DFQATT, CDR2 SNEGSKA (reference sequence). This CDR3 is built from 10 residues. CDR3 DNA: TGCAGGGCGGCCGGAACTGAAGCTTTCTTT. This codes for CRAAGTEAFF.

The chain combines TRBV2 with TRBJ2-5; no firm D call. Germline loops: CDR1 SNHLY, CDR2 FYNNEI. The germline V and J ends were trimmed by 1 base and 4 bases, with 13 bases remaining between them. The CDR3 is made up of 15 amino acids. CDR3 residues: CASSEGAGYPETQYF. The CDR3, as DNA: TGTGCCAGCAGTGAAGGAGCAGGTTATCCAGAGACCCAGTACTTC. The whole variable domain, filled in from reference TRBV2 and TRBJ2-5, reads EPEVTQTPSHQVTQMGQEVILRCVPISNHLYFYWYRQILGQKVEFLVSFYNNEISEKSEIFDDQFSVERPDGSNFTLKIRSTKLEDSAMYFCASSEGAGYPETQYFGPGTRLLVL.

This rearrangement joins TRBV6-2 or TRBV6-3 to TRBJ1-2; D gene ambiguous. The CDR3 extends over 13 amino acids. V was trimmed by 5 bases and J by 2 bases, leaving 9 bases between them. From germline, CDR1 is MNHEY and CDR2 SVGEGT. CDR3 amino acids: CASSANSNYGYTF. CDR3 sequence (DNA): TGTGCCAGCAGTGCAAATTCGAACTATGGCTACACCTTC.

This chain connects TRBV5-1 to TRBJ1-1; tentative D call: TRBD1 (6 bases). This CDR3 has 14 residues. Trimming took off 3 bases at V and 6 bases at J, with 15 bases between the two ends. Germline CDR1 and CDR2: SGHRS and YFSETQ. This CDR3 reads CASSSRGDGAEAFF. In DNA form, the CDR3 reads TGCGCCAGCAGCTCTAGGGGGGATGGCGCTGAAGCTTTCTTT. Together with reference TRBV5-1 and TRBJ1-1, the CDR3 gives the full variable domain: KAGVTQTPRYLIKTRGQQVTLSCSPISGHRSVSWYQQTPGQGLQFLFEYFSETQRNKGNFPGRFSGRQFSNSRSEMNVSTLELGDSALYLCASSSRGDGAEAFFGQGTRLTVV.

The CDR3 sequence is CSARQGMNTEAFF. CDR3 nucleotides: TGCAGTGCTCGACAGGGAATGAACACTGAAGCTTTCTTT. The genes are TRBV20-1 and TRBJ1-1; TRBD1 aligns across 7 bases. The germline V gene encodes CDR1 DFQATT and CDR2 SNEGSKA (reference sequence). This CDR3 spans 13 amino acids. J gave up 0 bases and V 5 bases, and 3 bases lay outside the gene matches.

The CDR3 coding sequence is TGTGCCAGCAGCTTATTCGGACAGGGTAGGCCTGAAGCTTTCTTT. Translating it yields CASSLFGQGRPEAFF. The chain links TRBV7-6 to TRBJ1-1; TRBD1 matches at 8 bases. The CDR3 runs to 15 residues. The trim removed 2 bases at V and 6 bases at J, leaving 8 bases unmatched. Germline lookup yields CDR1 SGHVS and CDR2 FNYEAQ.

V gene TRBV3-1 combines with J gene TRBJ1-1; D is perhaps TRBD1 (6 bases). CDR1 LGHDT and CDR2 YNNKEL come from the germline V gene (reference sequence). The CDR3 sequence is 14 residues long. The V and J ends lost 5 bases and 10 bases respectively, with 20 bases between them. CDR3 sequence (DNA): TGTGCCAGCAGCTATCTTACAACAGGGATGGGAGCTTTCTTT. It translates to CASSYLTTGMGAFF.

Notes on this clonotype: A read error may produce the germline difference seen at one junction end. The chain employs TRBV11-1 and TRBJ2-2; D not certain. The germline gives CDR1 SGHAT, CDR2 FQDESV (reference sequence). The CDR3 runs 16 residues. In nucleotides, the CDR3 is TGTGCCAGCAGTTTAGAAGGATCTGGCTACACCGGGGAGCTGTTTTTT. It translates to CASSLEGSGYTGELFF.

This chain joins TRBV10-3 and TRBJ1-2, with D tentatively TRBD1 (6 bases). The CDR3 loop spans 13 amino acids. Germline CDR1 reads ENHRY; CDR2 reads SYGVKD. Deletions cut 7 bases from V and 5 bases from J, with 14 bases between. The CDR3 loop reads CAITELQGYGYTF. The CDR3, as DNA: TGTGCCATCACTGAACTCCAGGGGTATGGCTACACCTTC.

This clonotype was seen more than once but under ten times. The CDR3 nucleotides are TGTGCCAGCAGCCCGATCAGGGGAGGTAGCCACGAGCAGTACTTC. It encodes CASSPIRGGSHEQYF. This chain links TRBV13 with TRBJ2-7; either TRBD1 or TRBD2 may fit D (6 bases each). Germline V gives CDR1 PRHDT, CDR2 FYEKMQ (reference sequence). The V end was cut by 5 bases, the J end by 5 bases, with 19 bases between. This CDR3 comprises 15 residues.

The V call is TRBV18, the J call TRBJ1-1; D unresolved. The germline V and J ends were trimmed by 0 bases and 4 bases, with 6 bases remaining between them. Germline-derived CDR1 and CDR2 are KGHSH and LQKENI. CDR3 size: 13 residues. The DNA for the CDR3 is TGTGCCAGCTCACCACCAGGAGTCACTGAAGCTTTCTTT. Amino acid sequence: CASSPPGVTEAFF.

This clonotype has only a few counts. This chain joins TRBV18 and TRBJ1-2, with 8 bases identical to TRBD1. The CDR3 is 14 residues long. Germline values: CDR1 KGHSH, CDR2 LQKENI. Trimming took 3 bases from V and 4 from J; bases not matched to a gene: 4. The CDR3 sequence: CASSPDRVIYGYTF. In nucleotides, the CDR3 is TGTGCCAGCTCACCGGACAGGGTAATCTATGGCTACACCTTC. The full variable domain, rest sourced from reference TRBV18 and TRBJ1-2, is NAGVMQNPRHLVRRRGQEARLRCSPMKGHSHVYWYRQLPEEGLKFMVYLQKENIIDESGMPKERFSAEFPKEGPSILRIQQVVRGDSAAYFCASSPDRVIYGYTFGSGTRLTVV.

The CDR3 DNA is TGTGCCAGCAGTCCCCAGGGACAAGAGACCCAGTACTTC. Translation gives CASSPQGQETQYF. V usage is TRBV12-3 or TRBV12-4 and J usage is TRBJ2-5, with D possibly TRBD1 on 5 matching bases. The V end lost 5 bases, the J end lost 2 bases, and 9 bases lay between the germline ends. This CDR3 comprises 13 residues.

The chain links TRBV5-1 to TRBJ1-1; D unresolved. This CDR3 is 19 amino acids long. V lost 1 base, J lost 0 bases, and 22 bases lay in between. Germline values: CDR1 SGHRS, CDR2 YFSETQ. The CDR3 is CASSLNPVGSGGMNTEAFF. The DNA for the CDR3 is TGCGCCAGCAGCTTGAATCCCGTCGGGAGTGGAGGGATGAACACTGAAGCTTTCTTT.

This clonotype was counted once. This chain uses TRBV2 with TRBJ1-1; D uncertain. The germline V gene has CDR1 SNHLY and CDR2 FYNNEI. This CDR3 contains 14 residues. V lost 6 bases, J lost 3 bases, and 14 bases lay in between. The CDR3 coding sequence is TGTGCCAGCAGCGTCGGACCATGGGACACTGAAGCTTTCTTT. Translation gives CASSVGPWDTEAFF. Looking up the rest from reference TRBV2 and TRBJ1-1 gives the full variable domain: EPEVTQTPSHQVTQMGQEVILRCVPISNHLYFYWYRQILGQKVEFLVSFYNNEISEKSEIFDDQFSVERPDGSNFTLKIRSTKLEDSAMYFCASSVGPWDTEAFFGQGTRLTVV.

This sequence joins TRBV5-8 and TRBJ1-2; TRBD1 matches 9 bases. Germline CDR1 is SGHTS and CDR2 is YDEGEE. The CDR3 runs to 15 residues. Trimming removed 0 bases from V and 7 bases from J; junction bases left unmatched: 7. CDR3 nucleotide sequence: TGTGCCAGCAGCTTGGCCGGGACAGGGAATCCTGGCTACACCTTC. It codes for CASSLAGTGNPGYTF.

The DNA for the CDR3 is TGTGCCAGCAGACCCGGGACAGGGACGGAGACCCAGTACTTC. This translates into CASRPGTGTETQYF. The gene calls are TRBV6-5 and TRBJ2-5; 9 bases align to TRBD1. CDR3 length: 14 residues. The germline V gene encodes CDR1 MNHEY and CDR2 SVGAGI. Germline trimming cut 6 bases from V and 5 bases from J; bases unmatched to any gene: 7.

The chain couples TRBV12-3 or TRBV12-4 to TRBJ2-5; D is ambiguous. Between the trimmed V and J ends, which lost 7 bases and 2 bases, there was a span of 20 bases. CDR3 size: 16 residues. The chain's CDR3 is CASTLSGSSLQETQYF. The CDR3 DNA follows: TGTGCCAGCACCTTAAGTGGGTCATCCCTACAAGAGACCCAGTACTTC.